This is a list of T cell receptor beta chains from one sample in a study of blood T cell repertoires in COVID-19. Repertoires were generated with immunoSEQ multiplex PCR, while TCRdb's copy carries only in-frame clones and drops some. The profile shows about 130,000 clones, approximately 89% of them singletons. The specimen sequenced was peripheral blood. These receptors came from a woman aged 55-69 years with acute or convalescent COVID-19. CDR3s include the opening cysteine and the closing phenylalanine or tryptophan. D genes are given only for firm matches. Size is stated for part of the rows, as once, few or many counts, or as a class when the clone is expanded.

TRBJ2-3 TRBD2 . 15 TRBV10-2 CASSDLAGAGDTQYF TGCGCCAGCAGTGATCTAGCGGGAGCAGGAGATACGCAGTATTTT
TRBJ2-1 TRBD2 . 16 TRBV20-1 CSASSPTSGRGHEQFF TGCAGTGCTAGTAGCCCAACTAGCGGGAGAGGTCATGAGCAGTTCTTC
TRBJ1-5 . . 17 TRBV4-1 CASSQPPHGAPRQPQHF TGCGCCAGCAGCCAACCACCTCATGGGGCTCCGCGGCAGCCCCAGCATTTT
TRBJ2-7 . once 15 TRBV19 CASSPGSQGRYEQYF TGTGCCAGTAGTCCCGGCTCTCAGGGGAGATACGAGCAGTACTTC
TRBJ2-1 . . 15 TRBV7-9 CASSLEWATYNEQFF TGTGCCAGCAGCTTAGAATGGGCCACCTACAATGAGCAGTTCTTC
TRBJ1-6 . once 13 TRBV19 CASSTGQQSPLHF TGTGCCAGTAGCACCGGACAGCAATCACCCCTCCACTTT
TRBJ1-1 . . 14 TRBV21-1 CASSTTVHHTEAFF TGTGCCAGCAGCACTACAGTCCACCACACTGAAGCTTTCTTT
TRBJ1-5 . . 14 TRBV10-3 CAISAGSGNQPQHF TGTGCCATCAGTGCAGGGTCGGGTAATCAGCCCCAGCATTTT
TRBJ2-1 TRBD2 . 14 TRBV25-1 CASSGAGAYNEQFF TGTGCCAGCAGTGGAGCGGGAGCCTACAATGAGCAGTTCTTC
TRBJ1-5 TRBD1 . 16 TRBV5-5 CASSLGGTGGNQPQHF TGTGCCAGCAGCTTGGGAGGGACAGGGGGAAATCAGCCCCAGCATTTT
TRBJ2-1 . . 13 TRBV3-1/TRBV3-2 CASSQRTGSNGFF TGTGCCAGCAGCCAAAGAACGGGTAGTAACGGGTTCTTC
TRBJ2-2 . . 12 TRBV9 CASSRNTGELFF TGTGCCAGCAGCCGGAACACCGGGGAGCTGTTTTTT
TRBJ2-1 TRBD2 . 15 TRBV5-1 CASSRTSGRTNEQFF TGCGCCAGCAGCCGGACTAGCGGGCGTACCAATGAGCAGTTCTTC
TRBJ1-5 . . 15 TRBV7-3 CASSAGERKNQPQHF TGTGCCAGCAGCGCAGGGGAGCGGAAAAATCAGCCCCAGCATTTT
TRBJ1-5 TRBD1 once 14 TRBV2 CASSPGGAGQPQHF TGTGCCAGCAGCCCAGGGGGCGCAGGACAGCCCCAGCATTTT
TRBJ2-7 . . 13 TRBV28 CASRYGETYEQYF TGTGCCAGCAGATACGGGGAGACCTACGAGCAGTACTTC
TRBJ2-3 TRBD2 . 14 TRBV6-1 CASSAAGGTDTQYF TGTGCCAGCAGTGCAGCGGGAGGCACAGATACGCAGTATTTT
TRBJ1-4 . . 15 TRBV5-1 CASSLVGGDGEKLFF TGCGCCAGCAGCTTGGTAGGGGGAGATGGTGAAAAACTGTTTTTT
TRBJ1-2 . . 12 TRBV6-5 CASSPGEYGYTF TGTGCCAGCAGCCCAGGGGAGTATGGCTACACCTTC
TRBJ2-1 TRBD1 few 13 TRBV6-2/TRBV6-3 CASSPLDRAEQFF TGTGCCAGCAGTCCCCTGGACAGGGCAGAGCAGTTCTTC
TRBJ1-2 . . 12 TRBV10-3 CAAGEGPYGYTF TGTGCCGCCGGGGAGGGCCCCTATGGCTACACCTTC
TRBJ2-7 TRBD1 . 13 TRBV5-1 CASSRDSNYEQYF TGCGCCAGCAGCCGGGACAGCAACTACGAGCAGTACTTC
TRBJ2-2 TRBD1 . 13 TRBV11-3 CASSSTGAGELFF TGTGCCAGCAGTTCTACAGGGGCCGGGGAGCTGTTTTTT
TRBJ1-3 . . 15 TRBV5-1 CASSLDNSSGNTIYF TGCGCCAGCAGCTTGGACAATTCCTCTGGAAACACCATATATTTT
TRBJ1-1 . . 14 TRBV15 CATSSGDSHTEAFF TGTGCCACCAGCAGTGGAGACAGCCACACTGAAGCTTTCTTT
TRBJ1-3 . . 11 TRBV20-1 CGQSSGNTIYF TGCGGGCAGAGCTCTGGAAACACCATATATTTT
TRBJ1-2 TRBD1 . 13 TRBV30 CALNRDRPHGYTF TGTGCCTTAAACCGGGACAGGCCCCATGGCTACACCTTC
TRBJ2-1 TRBD1 . 16 TRBV4-1 CASSQGDRQTYNEQFF TGCGCCAGCAGCCAAGGGGACAGGCAGACCTACAATGAGCAGTTCTTC